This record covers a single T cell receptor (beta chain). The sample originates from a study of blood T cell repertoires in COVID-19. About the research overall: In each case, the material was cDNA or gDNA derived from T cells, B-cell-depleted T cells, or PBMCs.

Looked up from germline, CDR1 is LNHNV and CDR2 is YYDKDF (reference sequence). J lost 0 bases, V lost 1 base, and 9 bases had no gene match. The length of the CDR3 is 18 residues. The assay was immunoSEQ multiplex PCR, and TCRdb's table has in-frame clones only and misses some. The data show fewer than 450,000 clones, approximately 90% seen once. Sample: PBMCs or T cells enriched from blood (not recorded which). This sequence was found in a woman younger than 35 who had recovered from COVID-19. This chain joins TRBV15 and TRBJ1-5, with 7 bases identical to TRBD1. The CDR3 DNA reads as TGTGCCACCAGCAGAGGACCCGGGACAGTCATTAGCAATCAGCCCCAGCATTTT. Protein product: CATSRGPGTVISNQPQHF.